These 5 T cell receptor beta chains came from one sample sequenced in a study of OX40 agonist ivuxolimab in advanced cancers. Library preparation employed the immunoSEQ multiplex PCR assay. TCRdb stores this immuneACCESS table with in-frame sequences only. Part of the clones is absent; in the studies checked, under half of the shortfall reflects unresolved V genes, and no reason is known for the rest. Recorded for this sample are about 11,000 clones; around three quarters of them occurred a single time. 21% of the sample is in the top ten clones. Sequencing used CD4+ or CD8+ T cells sorted from blood, obtained in a trial of the OX40 agonist ivuxolimab. These receptors were obtained from an adult with an advanced solid tumor such as melanoma, head and neck, liver or kidney cancer.

This chain uses TRBV18 with TRBJ2-5, with 9 bases identical to TRBD1. The germline gives CDR1 KGHSH, CDR2 LQKENI. The CDR3 runs to 14 residues. V dropped 3 bases and J dropped 2; count of bases not matched to a gene: 1. The CDR3 here is CASSPGQGQETQYF. CDR3 bases: TGTGCCAGCTCACCTGGACAGGGGCAAGAGACCCAGTACTTC.

The chain links TRBV6-4 to TRBJ2-1, with no clear D. The CDR3 is made up of 15 amino acids. Trimming cost V 3 bases and J 4 bases, with 13 bases left between them. The germline CDR1 and CDR2 sequences are MRHNA and SNTAGT. CDR3 sequence (DNA): TGTGCCAGCAGTGAAGGTAGCCTAGATTACAATGAGCAGTTCTTC. It codes for CASSEGSLDYNEQFF.

V and J are TRBV30 and TRBJ2-7, with 10 positions matching TRBD1. The CDR3 is made up of 14 amino acids. Trimming cost V 0 bases and J 4 bases; bases outside gene matches: 3. Germline values: CDR1 GTSNPN, CDR2 SVGIG (reference sequence). The CDR3 sequence: CAWSVGTGDYEQYF. CDR3 coding DNA: TGTGCCTGGAGTGTAGGGACAGGGGATTACGAGCAGTACTTC.

This clone is categorized as large. This chain joins TRBV6-1 and TRBJ1-5, with D unclear. V was shortened by 10 bases and J by 3 bases, with 13 bases between the two germline ends. This CDR3 has 13 residues. Germline loops: CDR1 MNHNS, CDR2 SASEGT. In DNA form, the CDR3 reads TGTGCCACCCTATGGGTGGTCAATCAGCCCCAGCATTTT. It codes for CATLWVVNQPQHF.

DNA for the CDR3: TGTGCCGCCGGGACAGGGGCCTACGAGCAGTACTTC. It is translated as CAAGTGAYEQYF. This chain joins TRBV19 and TRBJ2-7, with TRBD1 matching 10 bases. The CDR3 spans 12 residues. Germline V lookup: CDR1 LNHDA, CDR2 SQIVND (reference sequence). V dropped 11 bases and J dropped 2; count of bases not matched to a gene: 3.